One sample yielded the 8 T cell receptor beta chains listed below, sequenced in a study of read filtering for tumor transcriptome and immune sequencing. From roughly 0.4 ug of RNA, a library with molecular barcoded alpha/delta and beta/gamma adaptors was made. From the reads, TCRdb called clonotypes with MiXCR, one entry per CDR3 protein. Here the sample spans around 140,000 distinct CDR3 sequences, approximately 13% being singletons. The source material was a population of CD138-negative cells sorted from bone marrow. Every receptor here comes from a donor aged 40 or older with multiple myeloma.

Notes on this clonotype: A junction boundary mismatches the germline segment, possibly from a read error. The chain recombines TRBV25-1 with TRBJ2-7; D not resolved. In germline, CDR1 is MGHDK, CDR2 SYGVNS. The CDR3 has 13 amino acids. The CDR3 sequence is CARSDSDVYEQYF. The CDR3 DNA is TGTGCCCGCAGTGATTCGGACGTCTACGAGCAGTACTTC.

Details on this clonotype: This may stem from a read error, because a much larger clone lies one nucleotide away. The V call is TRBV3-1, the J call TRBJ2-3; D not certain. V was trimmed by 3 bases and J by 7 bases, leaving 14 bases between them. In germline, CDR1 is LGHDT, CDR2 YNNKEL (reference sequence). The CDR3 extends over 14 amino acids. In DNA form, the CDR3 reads TGTGCCAGCAGCCAGACGGTTACTTCCTATACGCAGTATTTT. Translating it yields CASSQTVTSYTQYF.

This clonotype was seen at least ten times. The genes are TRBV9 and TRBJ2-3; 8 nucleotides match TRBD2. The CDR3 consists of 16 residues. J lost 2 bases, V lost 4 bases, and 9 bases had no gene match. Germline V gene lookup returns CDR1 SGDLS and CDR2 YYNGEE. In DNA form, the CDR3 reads TGTGCCAGCAGCCTTGGTAGCGGGACAACCACAGATACGCAGTATTTT. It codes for CASSLGSGTTTDTQYF. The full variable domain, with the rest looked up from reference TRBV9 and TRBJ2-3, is DSGVTQTPKHLITATGQRVTLRCSPRSGDLSVYWYQQSLDQGLQFLIQYYNGEERAKGNILERFSAQQFPDLHSELNLSSLELGDSALYFCASSLGSGTTTDTQYFGPGTRLTVL.

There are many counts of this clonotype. CDR3 sequence reads: CASSYSKVLGLNEQFF. CDR3 coding DNA: TGTGCCAGCAGTTACTCGAAGGTCCTTGGGTTAAATGAGCAGTTCTTC. This sequence joins TRBV6-2 or TRBV6-3 and TRBJ2-1; unclear D gene. This CDR3 has 16 amino acids. The V and J ends lost 0 bases and 7 bases respectively, with 16 bases between them. The germline CDR1 and CDR2 sequences are MNHEY and SVGEGT.

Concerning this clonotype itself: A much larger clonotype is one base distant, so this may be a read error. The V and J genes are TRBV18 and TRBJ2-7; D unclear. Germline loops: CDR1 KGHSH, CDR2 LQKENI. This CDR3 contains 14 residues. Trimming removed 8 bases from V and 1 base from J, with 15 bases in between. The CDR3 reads CASPPGRASYEQYF. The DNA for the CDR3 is TGTGCCAGCCCGCCTGGACGGGCGTCCTACGAGCAGTACTTC. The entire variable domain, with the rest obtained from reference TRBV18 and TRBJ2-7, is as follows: NAGVMQNPRHLVRRRGQEARLRCSPMKGHSHVYWYRQLPEEGLKFMVYLQKENIIDESGMPKERFSAEFPKEGPSILRIQQVVRGDSAAYFCASPPGRASYEQYFGPGTRLTVT.

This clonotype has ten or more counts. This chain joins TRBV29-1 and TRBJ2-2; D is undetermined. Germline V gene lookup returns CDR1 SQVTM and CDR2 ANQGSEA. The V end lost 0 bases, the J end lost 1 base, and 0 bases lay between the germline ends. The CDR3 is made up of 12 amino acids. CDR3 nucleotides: TGCAGCGTTGAAGAGAACACCGGGGAGCTGTTTTTT. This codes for CSVEENTGELFF.

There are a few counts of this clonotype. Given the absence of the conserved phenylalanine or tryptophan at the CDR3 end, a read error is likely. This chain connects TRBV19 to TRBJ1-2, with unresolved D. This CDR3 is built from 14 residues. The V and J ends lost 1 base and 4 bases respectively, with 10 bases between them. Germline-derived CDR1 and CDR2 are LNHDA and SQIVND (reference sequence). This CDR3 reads CASSIGAGGYGYTS. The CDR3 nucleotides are TGTGCCAGTAGTATAGGGGCAGGAGGCTATGGCTACACCTCC.

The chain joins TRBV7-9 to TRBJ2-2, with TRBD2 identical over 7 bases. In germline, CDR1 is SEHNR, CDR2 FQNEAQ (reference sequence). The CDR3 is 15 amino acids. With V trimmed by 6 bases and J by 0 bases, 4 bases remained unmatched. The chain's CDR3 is CASRYREANTGELFF. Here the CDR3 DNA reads TGTGCCAGCAGGTATCGGGAGGCGAACACCGGGGAGCTGTTTTTT.